Listed below are T cell receptor beta chains from one sample, sequenced in a study of T cell responses to AZD1222 COVID-19 vaccine. This table comes from immunoSEQ multiplex PCR, and its TCRdb copy is limited to in-frame clones, with some not included. The sample shows 150,000 to 200,000 clones, approximately 91% of them seen only once. Source: peripheral blood, taken on day 0 of AZD1222 vaccination. The receptor set was obtained from an adult in good health. Each CDR3 is given without its conserved first and last residue. The order of the fields is V gene, J gene, CDR3 protein.

V: TRBV11-2
J: TRBJ2-7
CDR3: ASSLLGAGEQY

V: TRBV30
J: TRBJ1-1
CDR3: AGTGFGYTEAF

V: TRBV7-2
J: TRBJ1-2
CDR3: ASSLLSGTEYGYT

V: TRBV5-1
J: TRBJ2-2
CDR3: ASSFTGNTGELF

V: TRBV30
J: TRBJ2-7
CDR3: ARSGGQKYEQY

V: TRBV7-2
J: TRBJ2-1
CDR3: ASSRFQGSSYNEQF

V: TRBV6-6
J: TRBJ2-2
CDR3: ATNLAGGTGELF

V: TRBV2
J: TRBJ2-3
CDR3: ASSDGRDTDTQY

V: TRBV5-1
J: TRBJ2-2
CDR3: ASRLGPQRTGELF

V: TRBV2
J: TRBJ1-1
CDR3: ASLRDLNTEAF

V: TRBV5-5
J: TRBJ1-2
CDR3: ASSLEGRTGYT

V: TRBV5-1
J: TRBJ2-2
CDR3: ASRSPYLELDTGELF

V: TRBV28
J: TRBJ1-4
CDR3: ASSSPKGGFGEKLF

V: TRBV28
J: TRBJ2-1
CDR3: ASSFVDVEQF

V: TRBV5-8
J: TRBJ2-7
CDR3: ASSPSGGSSYEQY

V: TRBV11-2
J: TRBJ2-1
CDR3: ASSPGPGARF

V: TRBV7-8
J: TRBJ1-2
CDR3: ASSLGDSYYGYT

V: TRBV9
J: TRBJ2-7
CDR3: ASSVKQGSGEQY

V: TRBV28
J: TRBJ1-5
CDR3: ASVTGGSRYQPQH

V: TRBV5-1
J: TRBJ2-6
CDR3: ASSNAGQGAAGANVLT

V: TRBV11-2
J: TRBJ1-2
CDR3: ASSQTGNYGYT

V: TRBV29-1
J: TRBJ1-1
CDR3: SVSNTEAF

V: TRBV2
J: TRBJ1-2
CDR3: ASSEALRDRVRGYT

V: TRBV5-3
J: TRBJ1-5
CDR3: ARSSYTGTGDGTQPQH

V: TRBV7-2
J: TRBJ2-1
CDR3: ASSQTAGQRRYNEQF

V: TRBV2
J: TRBJ2-4
CDR3: ASSPGGGKNIQY

V: TRBV19
J: TRBJ1-3
CDR3: ASSRPGTGNTIY

V: TRBV11-2
J: TRBJ2-1
CDR3: ASSLVMSSYNEQF

V: TRBV3-1/TRBV3-2
J: TRBJ1-6
CDR3: ASSQERAYNSPLH

V: TRBV7-2
J: TRBJ2-2
CDR3: ASSLSRVANTGELF

V: TRBV18
J: TRBJ2-1
CDR3: ASSPSTGLNNEQF

V: TRBV6-1
J: TRBJ1-1
CDR3: ASSDGQGAF

V: TRBV7-9
J: TRBJ1-6
CDR3: ASRRQGENSPLH

V: TRBV25-1
J: TRBJ2-2
CDR3: ASSHRVVTGELF

V: TRBV24-1
J: TRBJ2-2
CDR3: ATSDWTRSTGELF

V: TRBV5-1
J: TRBJ1-1
CDR3: ASSSRGQVNEAF

V: TRBV5-4
J: TRBJ1-2
CDR3: ASSLEQLDGGYT